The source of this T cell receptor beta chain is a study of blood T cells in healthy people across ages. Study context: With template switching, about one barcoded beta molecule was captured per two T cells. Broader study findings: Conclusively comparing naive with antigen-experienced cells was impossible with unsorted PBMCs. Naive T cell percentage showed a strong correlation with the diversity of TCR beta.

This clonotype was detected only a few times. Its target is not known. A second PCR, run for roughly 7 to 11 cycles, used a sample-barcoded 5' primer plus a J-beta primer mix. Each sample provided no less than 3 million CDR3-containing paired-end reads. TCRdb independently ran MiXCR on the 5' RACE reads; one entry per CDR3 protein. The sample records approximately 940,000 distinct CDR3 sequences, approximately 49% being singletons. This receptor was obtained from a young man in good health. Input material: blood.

In DNA, the CDR3 is TGTGCCAGCAGCCCGATTAAGGAGGCCCTCTATGGCTACACCTTC. Its protein product is CASSPIKEALYGYTF. The chain uses TRBV4-2 and TRBJ1-2, with D unresolved. Germline lookup yields CDR1 LGHNA and CDR2 YNFKEQ. The germline V and J ends were trimmed by 4 bases and 4 bases, with 16 bases remaining between them. The CDR3 has 15 residues.